The source of this T cell receptor beta chain is a study of control samples from healthy donors and cancer patients. Sequencing used immunoSEQ multiplex PCR; TCRdb keeps in-frame clones, though not all of them. The profile shows 150,000 to 200,000 clones, around 90% of them singletons. The TCR comes from a woman aged 40 to 49 in good health. The specimen was blood.

The CDR3 nucleotides are TGTGCCAGCAGCTTAGGAGTACCCCCCTGGTCACCCCTCCACTTT. It codes for CASSLGVPPWSPLHF. The rearrangement joins TRBV11-2 to TRBJ1-6; D remains unclear. V was pared by 1 base and J by 10 bases, with 14 bases between. CDR3 length: 15 amino acids. Germline CDR1 is SGHAT and CDR2 is FQNNGV.